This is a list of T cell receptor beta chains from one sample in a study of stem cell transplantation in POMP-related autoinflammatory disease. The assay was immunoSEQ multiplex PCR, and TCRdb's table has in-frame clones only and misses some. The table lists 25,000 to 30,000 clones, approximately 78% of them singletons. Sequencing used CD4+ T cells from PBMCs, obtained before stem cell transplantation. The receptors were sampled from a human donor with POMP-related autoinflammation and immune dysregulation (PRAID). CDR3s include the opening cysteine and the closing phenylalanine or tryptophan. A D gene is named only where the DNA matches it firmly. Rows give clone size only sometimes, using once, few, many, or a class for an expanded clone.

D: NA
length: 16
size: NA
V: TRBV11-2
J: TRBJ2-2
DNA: TGTGCCAGCAGCTCCTTAGGCGGGCGGAACACCGGGGAGCTGTTTTTT
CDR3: CASSSLGGRNTGELFF

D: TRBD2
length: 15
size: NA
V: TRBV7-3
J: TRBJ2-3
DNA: TGTGCCAGCAGCTTAGCGGGAGGGCGGGCAGATACGCAGTATTTT
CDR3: CASSLAGGRADTQYF

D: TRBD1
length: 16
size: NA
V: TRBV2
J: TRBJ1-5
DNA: TGTGCCAGCAGTGATAGACAGGGGAATTTCGATCAGCCCCAGCATTTT
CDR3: CASSDRQGNFDQPQHF

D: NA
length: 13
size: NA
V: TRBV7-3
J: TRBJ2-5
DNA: TGTGCCAGCAGCTTACGGGAACACGGTCCCCAGTACTTC
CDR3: CASSLREHGPQYF

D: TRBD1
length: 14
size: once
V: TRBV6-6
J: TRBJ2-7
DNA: TGTGCCAGCAGTTGGACAGGGGCCTCCTACGAGCAGTACTTC
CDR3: CASSWTGASYEQYF

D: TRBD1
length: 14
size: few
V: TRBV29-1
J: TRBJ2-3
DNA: TGCAGCGTGGGGGACAGGGGCAGCACAGATACGCAGTATTTT
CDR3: CSVGDRGSTDTQYF

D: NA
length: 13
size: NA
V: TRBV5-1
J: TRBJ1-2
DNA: TGCGCCAGCAGCTTGAGGGCAGGGAGTGGCTACACCTTC
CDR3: CASSLRAGSGYTF

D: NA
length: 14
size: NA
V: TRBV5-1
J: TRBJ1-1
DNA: TGCGCCAGCAGCTTGGTTGGGTCGGACACTGAAGCTTTCTTT
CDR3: CASSLVGSDTEAFF

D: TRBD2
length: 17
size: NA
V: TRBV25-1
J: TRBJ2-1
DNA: TGTGCCAGCAGTGGACCGGGACTAGCGGAATTCTACAATGAGCAGTTCTTC
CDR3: CASSGPGLAEFYNEQFF

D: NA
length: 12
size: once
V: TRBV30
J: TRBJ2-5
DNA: TGTGCCTGGAGTGGACTTCAAGAGACCCAGTACTTC
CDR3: CAWSGLQETQYF

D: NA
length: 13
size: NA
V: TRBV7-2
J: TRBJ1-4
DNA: TGTGCCAGCAGCTTAGGGGGAGGGGAAAAACTGTTTTTT
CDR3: CASSLGGGEKLFF

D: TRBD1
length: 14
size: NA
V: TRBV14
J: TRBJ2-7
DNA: TGTGCCAGCAGCCGCGGGACAGGGGGCCTCGAGCAGTACTTC
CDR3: CASSRGTGGLEQYF

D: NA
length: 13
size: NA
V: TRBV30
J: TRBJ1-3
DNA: TGTGCCTGGAGTGTAGTCTCTGGAAACACCATATATTTT
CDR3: CAWSVVSGNTIYF

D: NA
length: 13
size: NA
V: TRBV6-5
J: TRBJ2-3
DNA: TGTGCCAGCAGTTACGTAGGTACAGATACGCAGTATTTT
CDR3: CASSYVGTDTQYF

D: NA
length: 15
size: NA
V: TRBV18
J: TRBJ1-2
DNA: TGTGCCAGCTCACCGACGGACATAGCTAACTATGGCTACACCTTC
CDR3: CASSPTDIANYGYTF

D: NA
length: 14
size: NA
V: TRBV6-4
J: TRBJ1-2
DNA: TGTGCCAGCAGTGACGGAGTAGCTAACTATGGCTACACCTTC
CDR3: CASSDGVANYGYTF

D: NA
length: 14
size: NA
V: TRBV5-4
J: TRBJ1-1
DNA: TGTGCCAGCAGCTTGATGGGGGCGCACACTGAAGCTTTCTTT
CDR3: CASSLMGAHTEAFF

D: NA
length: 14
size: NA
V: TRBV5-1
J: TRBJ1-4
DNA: TGCGCCAGCAGCTCCCGGGGAGGTAATGAAAAACTGTTTTTT
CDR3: CASSSRGGNEKLFF

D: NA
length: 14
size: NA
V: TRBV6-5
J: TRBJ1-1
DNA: TGTGCCAGCAGTCTCACCTTAGGGGGCACTGAAGCTTTCTTT
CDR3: CASSLTLGGTEAFF

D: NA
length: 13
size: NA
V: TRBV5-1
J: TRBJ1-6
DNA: TGCGCCAGCAGCTTCCAGGGCAGTGAACCCCTCCACTTT
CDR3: CASSFQGSEPLHF

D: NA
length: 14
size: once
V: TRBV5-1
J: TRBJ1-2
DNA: TGCGCCAGCAGCTTGGACTTCGCCCGGGATGGCTACACCTTC
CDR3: CASSLDFARDGYTF

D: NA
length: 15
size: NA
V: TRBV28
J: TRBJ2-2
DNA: TGTGCCAGCAGTTTAGGGGGACTCTACACCGGGGAGCTGTTTTTT
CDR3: CASSLGGLYTGELFF

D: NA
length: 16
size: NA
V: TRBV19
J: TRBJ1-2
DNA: TGTGCCAGTAGTATAGGGGGCCCGGCAGCTTACTATGGCTACACCTTC
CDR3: CASSIGGPAAYYGYTF

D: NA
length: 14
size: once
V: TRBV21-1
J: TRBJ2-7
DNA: TGTGCCAGCAGCAAAGAGAGCAGGACCTACGAGCAGTACTTC
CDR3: CASSKESRTYEQYF

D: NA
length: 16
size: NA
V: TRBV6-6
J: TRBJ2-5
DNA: TGTGCCAGCAGTTACTCCCTCAACACAGGGAAGGAGACCCAGTACTTC
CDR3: CASSYSLNTGKETQYF

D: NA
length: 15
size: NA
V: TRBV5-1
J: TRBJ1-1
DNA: TGCGCCAGCAGCTTGACGCGACAACTCAACACTGAAGCTTTCTTT
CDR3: CASSLTRQLNTEAFF

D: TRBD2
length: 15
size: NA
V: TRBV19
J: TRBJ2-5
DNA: TGTGCCAGTAGTCCACTAGCGGGTCAGAGAGAGACCCAGTACTTC
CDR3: CASSPLAGQRETQYF

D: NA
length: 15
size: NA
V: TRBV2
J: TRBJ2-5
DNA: TGTGCCAGCAGTGATCAGACAGGCCCCCAAGAGACCCAGTACTTC
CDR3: CASSDQTGPQETQYF

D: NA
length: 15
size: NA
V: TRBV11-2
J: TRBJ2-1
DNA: TGTGCCAGCAGCTTGGGGGGCGCATTGGGGAATGAGCAGTTCTTC
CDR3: CASSLGGALGNEQFF

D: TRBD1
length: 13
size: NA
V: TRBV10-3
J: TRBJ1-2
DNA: TGTGCCATCAGCGCCGGGACAGGATATGGCTACACCTTC
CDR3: CAISAGTGYGYTF

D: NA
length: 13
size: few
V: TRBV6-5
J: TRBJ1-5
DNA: TGTGCCAGCATGAGCAGGGAAAATCAGCCCCAGCATTTT
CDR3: CASMSRENQPQHF

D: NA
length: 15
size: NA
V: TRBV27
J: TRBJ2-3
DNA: TGTGCCGGGGCGGACAAGCCATTAAGCACAGATACGCAGTATTTT
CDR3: CAGADKPLSTDTQYF

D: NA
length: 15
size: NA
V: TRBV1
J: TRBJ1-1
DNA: TGCACCAGCAGCCCCGTTTACGGAGGGCACACTGAAGCTTTCTTT
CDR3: CTSSPVYGGHTEAFF

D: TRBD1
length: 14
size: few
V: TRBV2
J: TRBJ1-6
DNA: TGTGCCAGCAACCCGACAGGGTATAATTCACCCCTCCACTTT
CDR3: CASNPTGYNSPLHF

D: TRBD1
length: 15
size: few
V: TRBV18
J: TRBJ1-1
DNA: TGTGCCAGCTCACCTTCCAGGGGGCTCGACACTGAAGCTTTCTTT
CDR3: CASSPSRGLDTEAFF

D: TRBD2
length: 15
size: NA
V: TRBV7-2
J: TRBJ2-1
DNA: TGTGCCAGCAGCCAGAGCGGGAGGGGTAGAGATGAGCAGTTCTTC
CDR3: CASSQSGRGRDEQFF

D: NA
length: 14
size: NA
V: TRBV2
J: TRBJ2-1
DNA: TGTGCCAGCGGGGGTTCAGGTGGTCACAATGAGCAGTTCTTC
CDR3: CASGGSGGHNEQFF

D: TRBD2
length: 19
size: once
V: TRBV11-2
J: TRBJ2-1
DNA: TGTGCCAGCAGCTTAGGGAGCGGGAGGAAGCAAAGGTCCTACAATGAGCAGTTCTTC
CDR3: CASSLGSGRKQRSYNEQFF

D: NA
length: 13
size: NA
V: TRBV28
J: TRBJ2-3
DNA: TGTGCCAGCAACGGGGCAGGGACAGATACGCAGTATTTT
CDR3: CASNGAGTDTQYF

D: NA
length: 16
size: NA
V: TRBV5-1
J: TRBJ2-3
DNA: TGCGCCAGCACCTTAGCTTACGACTCCGCCACAGATACGCAGTATTTT
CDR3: CASTLAYDSATDTQYF

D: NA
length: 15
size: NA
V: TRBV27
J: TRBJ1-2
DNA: TGTGCCAGCAGTTTCGGGAGCGGGGACCTCTATGGCTACACCTTC
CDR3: CASSFGSGDLYGYTF